One and the same sample provided the 4 T cell receptor beta chains below, sequenced in a study of blood T cell repertoires in COVID-19. TCRdb keeps only in-frame clones here, not all; method: immunoSEQ multiplex PCR. The sample lists approximately 330,000 clones, roughly 90% occurring once. Sample: PBMCs or T cells enriched from blood (not recorded which). These receptors were collected from a woman between 25 and 40 years old who had recovered from COVID-19.

This clone came up once. The rearrangement uses TRBV19 and TRBJ1-4; 8 bases are shared with TRBD1. The ends lost 5 bases at V and 3 bases at J; junction bases unmatched: 5. CDR1 and CDR2 from the germline V gene are LNHDA and SQIVND (reference sequence). The CDR3 has 15 residues. CDR3 protein: CASSPYRGSNEKLFF. As DNA, the CDR3 is TGTGCCAGTAGTCCCTACAGGGGGTCTAATGAAAAACTGTTTTTT.

The J gene is TRBJ2-7, the V gene TRBV5-1; perhaps TRBD2 as D (6 bases). CDR3 length: 15 residues. Germline V gene lookup returns CDR1 SGHRS and CDR2 YFSETQ. The V gene lost 0 bases and the J gene lost 1 base, with 11 bases spanning the gap. The CDR3 spells CASSLAAGFSYEQYF. CDR3 DNA sequence: TGCGCCAGCAGCTTGGCGGCGGGATTTTCCTACGAGCAGTACTTC. The full variable domain, with the rest looked up from reference TRBV5-1 and TRBJ2-7, is KAGVTQTPRYLIKTRGQQVTLSCSPISGHRSVSWYQQTPGQGLQFLFEYFSETQRNKGNFPGRFSGRQFSNSRSEMNVSTLELGDSALYLCASSLAAGFSYEQYFGPGTRLTVT.

This chain joins TRBV19 and TRBJ2-1; 7 nucleotides line up with TRBD2. The CDR3 is 16 residues long. Germline assignment: CDR1 LNHDA and CDR2 SQIVND (reference sequence). The J segment lost 10 bases and the V segment lost 0 bases, leaving 12 bases of the junction unmatched. In nucleotides, the CDR3 is TGTGCCAGTAGTATAGACGCTAGCGGAGGGTTGGGAGAGCAGTTCTTC. It encodes CASSIDASGGLGEQFF.

This rearrangement joins TRBV7-9 to TRBJ1-1; D gene ambiguous. The CDR3 length is 13 residues. The germline V and J ends were trimmed by 5 bases and 2 bases, with 9 bases remaining between them. Germline V lookup: CDR1 SEHNR, CDR2 FQNEAQ (reference sequence). The CDR3 region is CASSTPINTEAFF. Here the CDR3 DNA reads TGTGCCAGCAGCACTCCAATAAACACTGAAGCTTTCTTT.